Following are 4 T cell receptor beta chains from one sample sequenced in a study of shared clonotypes between healthy human individuals (TCRdb year 2020). Receptor libraries were prepared by the immunoSEQ multiplex PCR assay. TCRdb carries this immuneACCESS record with in-frame sequences only. Its versions omit some clonotypes, under half of them owing to an unresolved V gene in the studies checked, with the rest unexplained. A total of around 620,000 clones appear in this sample, around 95% of them only once. Over 0.1% of the sample is taken by the ten largest. CD8 naive samples consisted of CD45RO-negative cells that were positively selected for CCR7, yielding a CD45RA+CCR7+ population without TemRA cells. The material sequenced was naive CD8+ T cells sorted from blood. What the cell subset or site label conveys for this sample: CD45RA+CCR7+. The receptor set was obtained from a woman in her twenties or thirties in good health.

The chain combines TRBV6-5 with TRBJ2-7; D gene ambiguous. CDR3 length: 13 amino acids. V was trimmed by 5 bases and J by 5 bases, leaving 13 bases between them. Germline V lookup: CDR1 MNHEY, CDR2 SVGAGI. This CDR3 is CASSRPGLDEQYF. DNA for the CDR3: TGTGCCAGCAGTCGCCCCGGTCTGGACGAGCAGTACTTC.

This chain connects TRBV6-6 to TRBJ1-2, with D unclear. Germline loops: CDR1 MNHNY, CDR2 SVGAGI (reference sequence). The CDR3 is 14 amino acids. The V end lost 0 bases, the J end lost 8 bases, and 13 bases lay between the germline ends. CDR3 in amino acids: CASSYSEGGRGYTF. CDR3 coding DNA: TGTGCCAGCAGTTACTCGGAGGGTGGGCGAGGCTACACCTTC.

For this clone: The same CDR3 also results from other DNA sequences found in this sample. The chain couples TRBV27 to TRBJ1-2; 8 nucleotides align to TRBD1. Germline V gives CDR1 MNHEY, CDR2 SMNVEV (reference sequence). Trimming took 5 bases from V and 7 from J; bases not matched to a gene: 6. The CDR3 extends over 13 amino acids. The DNA for the CDR3 is TGTGCCAGCAGTCCAGGGACAGGCCTTGGCTACACCTTC. Residues: CASSPGTGLGYTF.

The chain links TRBV5-1 to TRBJ2-2, with 8 bases fitting TRBD2. The CDR3 length is 16 residues. Trimming at V came to 2 bases and at J to 2 bases, leaving 5 bases not matched to a gene. Germline V gene data show CDR1 as SGHRS and CDR2 as YFSETQ. The CDR3 DNA reads as TGCGCCAGCAGCTTCGGCGGGAGGACCAACACCGGGGAGCTGTTTTTT. As protein: CASSFGGRTNTGELFF.